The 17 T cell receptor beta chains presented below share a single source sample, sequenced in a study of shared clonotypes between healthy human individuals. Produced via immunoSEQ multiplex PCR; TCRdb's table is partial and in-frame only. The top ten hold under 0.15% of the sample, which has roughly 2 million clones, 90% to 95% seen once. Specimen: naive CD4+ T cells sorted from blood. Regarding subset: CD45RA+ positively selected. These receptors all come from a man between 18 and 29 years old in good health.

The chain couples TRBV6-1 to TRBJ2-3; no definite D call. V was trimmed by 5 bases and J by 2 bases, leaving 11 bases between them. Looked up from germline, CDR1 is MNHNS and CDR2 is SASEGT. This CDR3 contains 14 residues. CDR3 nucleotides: TGTGCCAGCAGTTTAAACAGCTACACAGATACGCAGTATTTT. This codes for CASSLNSYTDTQYF.

CDR3 sequence reads: CASSERSGVRQPQHF. The CDR3 DNA reads as TGTGCCAGCAGTGAAAGGTCAGGGGTTAGGCAGCCCCAGCATTTT. The J gene is TRBJ1-5, the V gene TRBV2; D is perhaps TRBD1 (6 bases). The CDR3 runs 15 residues. CDR1 is SNHLY, CDR2 FYNNEI, per germline. V lost 2 bases and J 7 bases, leaving 15 bases between the germline ends.

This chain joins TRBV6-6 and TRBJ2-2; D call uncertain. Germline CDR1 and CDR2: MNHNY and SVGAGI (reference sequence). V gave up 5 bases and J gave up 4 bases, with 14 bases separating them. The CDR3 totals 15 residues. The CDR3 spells CASSGPNPSTGELFF. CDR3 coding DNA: TGTGCCAGCAGTGGACCTAACCCAAGCACCGGGGAGCTGTTTTTT.

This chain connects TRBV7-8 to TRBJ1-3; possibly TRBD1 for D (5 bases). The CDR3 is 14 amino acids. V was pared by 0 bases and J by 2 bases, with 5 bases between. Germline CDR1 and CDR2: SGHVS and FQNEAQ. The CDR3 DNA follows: TGTGCCAGCAGCTTAGCGGGGCCTGGAAACACCATATATTTT. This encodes CASSLAGPGNTIYF.

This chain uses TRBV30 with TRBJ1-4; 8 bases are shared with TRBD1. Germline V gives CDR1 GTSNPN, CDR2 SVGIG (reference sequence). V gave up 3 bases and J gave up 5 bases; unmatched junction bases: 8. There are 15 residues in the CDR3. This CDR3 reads CAWRRQGQVNEKLFF. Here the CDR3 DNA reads TGTGCCTGGAGGAGGCAGGGACAGGTCAATGAAAAACTGTTTTTT.

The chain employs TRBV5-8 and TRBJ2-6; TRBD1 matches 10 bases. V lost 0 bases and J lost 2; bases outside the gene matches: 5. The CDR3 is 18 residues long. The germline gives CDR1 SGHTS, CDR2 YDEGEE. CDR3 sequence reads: CASSLVRQGAAGANVLTF. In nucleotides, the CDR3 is TGTGCCAGCAGCTTGGTTCGACAGGGGGCTGCTGGGGCCAACGTCCTGACTTTC. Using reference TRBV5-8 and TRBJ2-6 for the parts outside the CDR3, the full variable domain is EAGVTQSPTHLIKTRGQQATLRCSPISGHTSVYWYQQALGLGLQFLLWYDEGEERNRGNFPPRFSGRQFPNYSSELNVNALELEDSALYLCASSLVRQGAAGANVLTFGAGSRLTVL.

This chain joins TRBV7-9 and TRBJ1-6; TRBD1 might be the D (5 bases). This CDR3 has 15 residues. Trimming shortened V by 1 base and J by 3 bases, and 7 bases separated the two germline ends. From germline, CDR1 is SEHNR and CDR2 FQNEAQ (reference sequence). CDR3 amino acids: CASSLGGGYNSPLHF. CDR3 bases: TGTGCCAGCAGCTTAGGGGGGGGCTATAATTCACCCCTCCACTTT.

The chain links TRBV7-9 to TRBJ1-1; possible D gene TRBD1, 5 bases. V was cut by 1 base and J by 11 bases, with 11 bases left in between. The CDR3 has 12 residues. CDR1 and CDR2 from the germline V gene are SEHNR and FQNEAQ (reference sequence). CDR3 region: CASSLEAGIAFF. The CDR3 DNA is TGTGCCAGCAGCTTAGAGGCAGGGATTGCTTTCTTT. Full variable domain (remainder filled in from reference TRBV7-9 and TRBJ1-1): DTGVSQNPRHKITKRGQNVTFRCDPISEHNRLYWYRQTLGQGPEFLTYFQNEAQLEKSRLLSDRFSAERPKGSFSTLEIQRTEQGDSAMYLCASSLEAGIAFFGQGTRLTVV.

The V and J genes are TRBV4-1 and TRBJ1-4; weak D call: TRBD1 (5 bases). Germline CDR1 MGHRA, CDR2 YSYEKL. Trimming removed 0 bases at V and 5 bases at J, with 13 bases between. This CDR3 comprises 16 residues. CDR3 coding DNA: TGCGCCAGCAGCCAAGATTTGGGTCAGGGAAATGAAAAACTGTTTTTT. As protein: CASSQDLGQGNEKLFF.

CDR3 region: CASSIRQTFSPYEQYF. The DNA for the CDR3 is TGTGCCAGTAGTATCCGTCAGACCTTTTCCCCCTACGAGCAGTACTTC. The chain carries TRBV19 and TRBJ2-7; unclear D gene. V lost 3 bases to trimming and J lost 2 bases, with 17 bases between them. There are 16 residues in the CDR3. The germline CDR1 and CDR2 sequences are LNHDA and SQIVND (reference sequence).

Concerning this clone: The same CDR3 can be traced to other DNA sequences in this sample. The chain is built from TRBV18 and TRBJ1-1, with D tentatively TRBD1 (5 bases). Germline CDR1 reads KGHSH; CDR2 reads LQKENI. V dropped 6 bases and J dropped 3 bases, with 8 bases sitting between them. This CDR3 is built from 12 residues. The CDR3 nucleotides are TGTGCCAGCTCCGCGGGGGACACTGAAGCTTTCTTT. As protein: CASSAGDTEAFF.

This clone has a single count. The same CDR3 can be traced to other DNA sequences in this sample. The CDR3, as DNA: TGCGCCAGCAGCCAGGCGCTAGCGGGAGTTTACAATGAGCAGTTCTTC. This gives the protein CASSQALAGVYNEQFF. The V call is TRBV4-1, the J call TRBJ2-1; 10 bases line up with TRBD2. This CDR3 comprises 16 residues. V lost 3 bases, J lost 4 bases, and 6 bases stayed unmatched. The V gene's germline CDR1 is MGHRA and CDR2 YSYEKL.

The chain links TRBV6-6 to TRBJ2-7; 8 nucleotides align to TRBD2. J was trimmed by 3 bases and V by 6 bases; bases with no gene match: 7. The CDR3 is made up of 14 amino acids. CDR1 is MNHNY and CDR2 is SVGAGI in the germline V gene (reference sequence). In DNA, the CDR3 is TGTGCCAGCAGGACCCGGGGGGGGCGCTACGAGCAGTACTTC. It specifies CASRTRGGRYEQYF.

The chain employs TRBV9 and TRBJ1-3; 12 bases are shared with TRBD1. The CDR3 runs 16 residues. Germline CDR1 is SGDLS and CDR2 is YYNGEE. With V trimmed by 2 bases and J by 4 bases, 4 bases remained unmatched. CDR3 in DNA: TGTGCCAGCAGCGTGGGGACAGGGGGCCTAGGAAACACCATATATTTT. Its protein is CASSVGTGGLGNTIYF.

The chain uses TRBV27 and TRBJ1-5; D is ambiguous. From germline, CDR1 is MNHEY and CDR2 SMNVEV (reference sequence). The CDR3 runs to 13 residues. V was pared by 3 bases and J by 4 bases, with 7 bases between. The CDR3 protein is CASSFTANQPQHF. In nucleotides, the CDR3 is TGTGCCAGCAGTTTTACGGCGAATCAGCCCCAGCATTTT.

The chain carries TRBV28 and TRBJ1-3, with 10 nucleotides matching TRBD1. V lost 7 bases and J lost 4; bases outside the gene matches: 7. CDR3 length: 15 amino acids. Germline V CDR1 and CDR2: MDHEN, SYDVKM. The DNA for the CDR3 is TGTGCCAGCAATAGACAGGGGGCGCGGGGAAACACCATATATTTT. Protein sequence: CASNRQGARGNTIYF. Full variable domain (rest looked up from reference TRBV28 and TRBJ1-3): DVKVTQSSRYLVKRTGEKVFLECVQDMDHENMFWYRQDPGLGLRLIYFSYDVKMKEKGDIPEGYSVSREKKERFSLILESASTNQTSMYLCASNRQGARGNTIYFGEGSWLTVV.

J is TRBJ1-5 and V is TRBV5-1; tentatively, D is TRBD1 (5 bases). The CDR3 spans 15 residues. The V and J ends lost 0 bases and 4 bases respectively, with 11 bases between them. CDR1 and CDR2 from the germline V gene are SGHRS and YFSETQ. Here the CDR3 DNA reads TGCGCCAGCAGCTTGGGTGGGGCGGAGAATCAGCCCCAGCATTTT. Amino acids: CASSLGGAENQPQHF.